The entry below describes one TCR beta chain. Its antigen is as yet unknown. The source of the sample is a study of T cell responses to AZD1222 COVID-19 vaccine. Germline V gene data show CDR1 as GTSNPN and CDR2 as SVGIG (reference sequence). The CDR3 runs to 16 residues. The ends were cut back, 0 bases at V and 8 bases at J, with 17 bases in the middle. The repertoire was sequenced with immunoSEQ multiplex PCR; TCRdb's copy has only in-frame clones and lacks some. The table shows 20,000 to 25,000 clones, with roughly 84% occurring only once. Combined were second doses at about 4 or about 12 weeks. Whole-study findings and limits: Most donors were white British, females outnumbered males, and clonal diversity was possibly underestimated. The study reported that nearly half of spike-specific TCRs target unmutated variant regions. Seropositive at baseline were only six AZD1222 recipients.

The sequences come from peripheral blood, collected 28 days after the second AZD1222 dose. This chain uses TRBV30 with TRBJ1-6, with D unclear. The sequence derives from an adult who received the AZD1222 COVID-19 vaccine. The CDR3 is CAWSVGPHPVDSPLHF. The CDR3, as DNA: TGTGCCTGGAGTGTAGGGCCCCACCCTGTTGATTCACCCCTCCACTTT.